The 14 T cell receptor beta chains listed next were all sequenced from one sample in a study of cytomegalovirus exposure and HLA in healthy donors. The PCR used 60 Vbeta and 13 Jbeta primers. The repertoire was sequenced with immunoSEQ multiplex PCR; TCRdb's copy has only in-frame clones and lacks some. The sample holds fewer than 250,000 clones, more than 60% seen once. Sequencing was done on a sample of PBMCs. Receptors were obtained from a girl aged 2 to 10 in good health and CMV-seronegative.

The CDR3 bases are TGTGCCAGCAGCAAGGAGGCACCCCTCGGAGATACGCAGTATTTT. This translates into CASSKEAPLGDTQYF. The chain employs TRBV21-1 and TRBJ2-3; TRBD2, the D gene given by the table, was not confirmed from the DNA. TRBV21-1 is a known pseudogene. The CDR3 runs 15 residues.

The chain carries TRBV5-5 and TRBJ1-1; 12 positions match TRBD1. The CDR3 spans 16 residues. J gave up 4 bases and V 4 bases, and 8 bases lay outside the gene matches. Germline CDR1 is SGHKS and CDR2 is YYEKEE (reference sequence). CDR3 sequence reads: CASSGVPGQGATEAFF. CDR3 DNA sequence: TGTGCCAGCAGCGGGGTCCCGGGACAGGGGGCCACTGAAGCTTTCTTT.

V usage is TRBV6-6 and J usage is TRBJ1-5, with 7 nucleotides matching TRBD1. CDR3 length equals 16 residues. V lost 2 bases to trimming and J lost 7 bases; unmatched junction nucleotides: 11. The germline gives CDR1 MNHNY, CDR2 SVGAGI (reference sequence). The CDR3 region is CASSYVGGDLEQPQHF. In DNA, the CDR3 is TGTGCCAGCAGTTACGTAGGGGGCGACTTGGAACAGCCCCAGCATTTT.

The chain uses TRBV4-1 and TRBJ1-2, with D uncertain. Trimming removed 2 bases at V and 4 bases at J, with 14 bases between. The CDR3 consists of 15 residues. CDR1 MGHRA and CDR2 YSYEKL come from the germline V gene. CDR3 DNA: TGCGCCAGCAGCCAAAGTCCGACTGGTGGCTATGGCTACACCTTC. This gives the protein CASSQSPTGGYGYTF.

This chain uses TRBV5-4 with TRBJ2-7; D might be TRBD1 (5 bases). Germline CDR1 and CDR2: SGHNT and YYREEE (reference sequence). V was cut by 1 base and J by 0 bases, with 11 bases left in between. CDR3 size: 15 residues. This chain's CDR3 is CASSLISQVSYEQYF. CDR3 coding DNA: TGTGCCAGCAGCTTGATATCACAGGTCTCCTACGAGCAGTACTTC.

Only a few counts were recorded for this clone. V usage is TRBV19 and J usage is TRBJ2-7, with 9 bases that match TRBD1. Trimming at V came to 4 bases and at J to 4 bases, leaving 8 bases not matched to a gene. The CDR3 sequence is 15 residues long. In germline, CDR1 is LNHDA, CDR2 SQIVND (reference sequence). Here the CDR3 reads CASSTSRDREYEQYF. CDR3 DNA: TGTGCCAGTAGTACGAGCCGGGACAGGGAATACGAGCAGTACTTC.

CDR3 coding DNA: TGTGCCAGCAGCTCGACTAGAGCCAAAAACATTCAGTACTTC. This codes for CASSSTRAKNIQYF. The chain joins TRBV7-2 to TRBJ2-4; TRBD2 might be the D (6 bases). Germline CDR1 SGHTA, CDR2 FQGNSA. V dropped 4 bases and J dropped 0 bases, with 7 bases sitting between them. The CDR3 length is 14 residues.

This rearrangement joins TRBV5-1 to TRBJ2-3; no reliable D call. This CDR3 contains 13 residues. Germline V lookup: CDR1 SGHRS, CDR2 YFSETQ. Trimming stripped 4 bases from V and 1 base from J, with 7 bases between. The chain's CDR3 is CASSLSGTDTQYF. The CDR3 nucleotides are TGCGCCAGCAGCCTGTCAGGCACAGATACGCAGTATTTT. Full variable domain (outside the CDR3, taken from reference TRBV5-1 and TRBJ2-3): KAGVTQTPRYLIKTRGQQVTLSCSPISGHRSVSWYQQTPGQGLQFLFEYFSETQRNKGNFPGRFSGRQFSNSRSEMNVSTLELGDSALYLCASSLSGTDTQYFGPGTRLTVL.

The chain recombines TRBV10-2 with TRBJ2-7; 7 bases line up with TRBD1. The V segment lost 8 bases and the J segment 2 bases; nucleotides outside the gene matches: 15. CDR1 and CDR2 (germline): WSHSY, SAAADI. This CDR3 contains 16 residues. CDR3 nucleotide sequence: TGCGCCAGCCGGAAAGAAGGGGGCTCCAGTACCTACGAGCAGTACTTC. It translates to CASRKEGGSSTYEQYF.

This clone was recorded a few times. The chain combines TRBV6-4 with TRBJ1-6; D is unresolved. This CDR3 has 16 amino acids. Looked up from germline, CDR1 is MRHNA and CDR2 is SNTAGT. V was shortened by 4 bases and J by 2 bases, with 12 bases between the two germline ends. In nucleotides, the CDR3 is TGTGCCAGCAGTGCCCCGGGAGGCGCCTATAATTCACCCCTCCACTTT. Its translation is CASSAPGGAYNSPLHF.

This sequence joins TRBV5-1 and TRBJ2-3, with 10 positions matching TRBD1. This CDR3 has 15 amino acids. Germline CDR1 is SGHRS and CDR2 is YFSETQ. V was clipped by 3 bases and J by 4 bases; unmatched bases: 5. CDR3: CASSWPGQGPDTQYF. CDR3 nucleotide sequence: TGCGCCAGCAGCTGGCCGGGACAGGGGCCAGATACGCAGTATTTT.

This clone was seen only once. The chain joins TRBV7-9 to TRBJ1-1; TRBD1 might be the D (5 bases). The V gene's germline CDR1 is SEHNR and CDR2 FQNEAQ (reference sequence). The CDR3 length is 12 residues. Trimming cost V 4 bases and J 11 bases, with 14 bases left between them. CDR3 residues: CASSSLTAYAFF. CDR3 DNA: TGTGCCAGCAGCTCCCTGACAGCCTACGCTTTCTTT.

This clone came up a few times. This chain uses TRBV5-1 with TRBJ2-5; 9 bases fit TRBD2. J gave up 4 bases and V 4 bases, and 5 bases lay outside the gene matches. Germline values: CDR1 SGHRS, CDR2 YFSETQ. CDR3 size: 14 residues. CDR3 bases: TGCGCCAGCAGCCCGATTAGCGGGAGAGAGACCCAGTACTTC. Protein product: CASSPISGRETQYF. Together with reference TRBV5-1 and TRBJ2-5, the CDR3 gives the full variable domain: KAGVTQTPRYLIKTRGQQVTLSCSPISGHRSVSWYQQTPGQGLQFLFEYFSETQRNKGNFPGRFSGRQFSNSRSEMNVSTLELGDSALYLCASSPISGRETQYFGPGTRLLVL.

The CDR3 protein is CASSLGLGTGRQETQYF. The CDR3 nucleotides are TGTGCCAGCAGCTTAGGACTAGGGACAGGGCGACAAGAGACCCAGTACTTC. The chain couples TRBV7-9 to TRBJ2-5; 9 bases map to TRBD1. Looked up from germline, CDR1 is SEHNR and CDR2 is FQNEAQ (reference sequence). V was pared by 1 base and J by 2 bases, with 8 bases of the junction left unmatched. The CDR3 consists of 17 residues.